This passage covers 16 T cell receptor beta chains from one sample sequenced in a study of cytomegalovirus exposure and HLA in healthy donors (dated by TCRdb to the late 2010s). Library preparation was by the immunoSEQ multiplex PCR assay. The multiplex PCR relied on a mix of 60 forward primers for TCR Vbeta segments and 13 reverse primers for TCR Jbeta segments. In its TCRdb copy, this immuneACCESS table keeps in-frame sequences only and misses some clones. Where compared with another copy, unresolved V genes explain less than half of these, and the others have no known cause. This sample comprises some 120,000 clones, around three quarters of them detected only once. The ten biggest clones cover approximately 4.3% of the sample. Material for sequencing was PBMCs. These receptors were collected from a man between 25 and 39 years old in good health and CMV-seropositive.

This chain connects TRBV6-5 to TRBJ2-7; possibly TRBD1 for D (8 bases). Germline loops: CDR1 MNHEY, CDR2 SVGAGI. The V gene lost 8 bases and the J gene lost 6 bases, with 20 bases spanning the gap. This CDR3 region has 14 residues. The CDR3 DNA reads TGTGCCAGCTGGAGGACAGGGAGGGAAGGCGAGCAGTACTTC. It codes for CASWRTGREGEQYF.

This chain joins TRBV11-3 and TRBJ2-5, with D maybe TRBD2 (5 bases). V gave up 1 base and J gave up 3 bases, with 15 bases separating them. This CDR3 spans 16 amino acids. The V gene's germline CDR1 is SGHNT and CDR2 YENEEA. The CDR3 loop is CASSLGRLYSKETQYF. DNA for the CDR3: TGTGCCAGCAGCTTAGGGAGGCTCTACTCTAAAGAGACCCAGTACTTC. Looking up the rest from reference TRBV11-3 and TRBJ2-5 gives the full variable domain: EAGVVQSPRYKIIEKKQPVAFWCNPISGHNTLYWYLQNLGQGPELLIRYENEEAVDDSQLPKDRFSAERLKGVDSTLKIQPAELGDSAVYLCASSLGRLYSKETQYFGPGTRLLVL.

The chain links TRBV6-5 to TRBJ2-3, with 7 bases that match TRBD2. The J segment lost 4 bases and the V segment lost 5 bases, leaving 6 bases of the junction unmatched. This CDR3 is 14 amino acids long. Germline lookup yields CDR1 MNHEY and CDR2 SVGAGI. CDR3 bases: TGTGCCAGCAGTATTCGCGGGAGCGCAGATACGCAGTATTTT. Its protein product is CASSIRGSADTQYF.

The rearrangement links TRBV4-1 to TRBJ2-3; no clear D. Per the germline V gene, CDR1 is MGHRA and CDR2 is YSYEKL. V gave up 4 bases and J gave up 2 bases, with 4 bases separating them. CDR3 size: 12 residues. The CDR3 bases are TGCGCCAGCAGCCTCAACACAGATACGCAGTATTTT. Protein: CASSLNTDTQYF.

In DNA, the CDR3 is TGTGCCAGCAGTCAACTAGCATCCGAGCAGTACTTC. This sequence encodes CASSQLASEQYF. The gene calls are TRBV6-6 and TRBJ2-7; possible D gene TRBD2, 6 bases. The CDR3 length is 12 residues. The V end was cut by 5 bases, the J end by 6 bases, with 11 bases between. Germline V gene data show CDR1 as MNHNY and CDR2 as SVGAGI (reference sequence).

This rearrangement joins TRBV15 to TRBJ2-3; no reliable D call. The germline V gene encodes CDR1 LNHNV and CDR2 YYDKDF (reference sequence). V lost 0 bases to trimming and J lost 0 bases, with 4 bases between them. The CDR3 runs 14 residues. The CDR3 coding sequence is TGTGCCACCAGCAGAGACCCGAGCACAGATACGCAGTATTTT. Translation gives CATSRDPSTDTQYF.

The J gene is TRBJ2-7, the V gene TRBV19, with 9 bases matching TRBD1. This CDR3 comprises 14 residues. Germline values: CDR1 LNHDA, CDR2 SQIVND (reference sequence). Trimming took 10 bases from V and 4 from J; bases not matched to a gene: 11. Written as DNA, the CDR3 is TGTGCCACTGCTCCCGGGACAGGGAGATACGAGCAGTACTTC. As protein: CATAPGTGRYEQYF.

The chain employs TRBV21-1 and TRBJ2-7; the table's D call of TRBD1 was not tested on the DNA. TRBV21-1 is a known pseudogene. The CDR3 sequence is 16 residues long. CDR3 protein: CASSKVRDRGIYKQYF. The DNA of the CDR3 is TGTGCCAGCAGCAAAGTCCGGGACAGGGGAATTTACAAGCAGTACTTC.

This clone was seen just once. The chain carries TRBV10-3 and TRBJ2-3, with 10 bases lining up with TRBD1. The CDR3 length is 15 residues. CDR1 and CDR2 (germline): ENHRY, SYGVKD. The ends lost 7 bases at V and 3 bases at J; junction bases unmatched: 7. CDR3 loop: CAITPDRGMTDTQYF. The CDR3 DNA reads TGTGCCATCACCCCGGACAGGGGGATGACAGATACGCAGTATTTT.

The CDR3 DNA is TGCGCCAGCAGCTTGGTTTTCATAGCTGATACCACCGGGGAGCTGTTTTTT. It translates to CASSLVFIADTTGELFF. The chain has TRBV5-1 and TRBJ2-2; D not resolved. CDR3 size: 17 residues. The germline V gene has CDR1 SGHRS and CDR2 YFSETQ. V was pared by 0 bases and J by 4 bases, with 16 bases between.

This rearrangement joins TRBV28 to TRBJ1-3, with TRBD1 as a possible D gene (5 bases). Germline lookup yields CDR1 MDHEN and CDR2 SYDVKM. Trimming removed 3 bases from V and 4 bases from J, with 13 bases in between. The CDR3 length is 15 residues. The CDR3 DNA is TGTGCCAGCAGTTTTAGGGCAGGGCAGGGAAACACCATATATTTT. Its protein product is CASSFRAGQGNTIYF.

This sequence joins TRBV18 and TRBJ2-6; no firm D call. Germline assignment: CDR1 KGHSH and CDR2 LQKENI. The V gene lost 6 bases and the J gene lost 0 bases, with 6 bases spanning the gap. This CDR3 comprises 14 residues. CDR3 DNA: TGTGCCAGCTCCGCAGGCTCTGGGGCCAACGTCCTGACTTTC. Protein: CASSAGSGANVLTF. Complete variable domain (other parts from reference TRBV18 and TRBJ2-6): NAGVMQNPRHLVRRRGQEARLRCSPMKGHSHVYWYRQLPEEGLKFMVYLQKENIIDESGMPKERFSAEFPKEGPSILRIQQVVRGDSAAYFCASSAGSGANVLTFGAGSRLTVL.

The rearrangement links TRBV9 to TRBJ2-7, with a weak D call TRBD2 (6 bases). CDR3 length: 13 amino acids. Germline CDR1 reads SGDLS; CDR2 reads YYNGEE. Trimming took off 3 bases at V and 5 bases at J, with 12 bases between the two ends. The CDR3 region has the DNA TGTGCCAGCAGCGAGGGACTCTACCACGAGCAGTACTTC. It translates to CASSEGLYHEQYF.

The chain couples TRBV4-2 to TRBJ1-1, with D unresolved. Trimming took off 4 bases at V and 7 bases at J, with 19 bases between the two ends. Germline CDR1 reads LGHNA; CDR2 reads YNFKEQ. The CDR3 runs to 15 residues. The CDR3 here is CASSPFSFALNEAFF. CDR3 nucleotides: TGTGCCAGCAGCCCCTTTTCGTTCGCCCTAAATGAAGCTTTCTTT.

The rearrangement joins TRBV4-1 to TRBJ2-7; D is possibly TRBD1 (6 bases). This CDR3 spans 18 amino acids. The germline V and J ends were trimmed by 4 bases and 3 bases, with 25 bases remaining between them. Germline V gives CDR1 MGHRA, CDR2 YSYEKL. CDR3 loop: CASSRDSASGTRHYEQYF. The CDR3 DNA is TGCGCCAGCAGCCGAGACTCAGCTTCCGGGACACGGCACTACGAGCAGTACTTC.

This chain uses TRBV6-5 with TRBJ1-2; D remains unclear. Germline CDR1 reads MNHEY; CDR2 reads SVGAGI. With 7 bases removed from V and 1 base from J, the gap between germline ends came to 10 bases. CDR3 length: 13 residues. CDR3 nucleotides: TGTGCCAGCAACCCAGGTGGTAACTATGGCTACACCTTC. Amino acids: CASNPGGNYGYTF.